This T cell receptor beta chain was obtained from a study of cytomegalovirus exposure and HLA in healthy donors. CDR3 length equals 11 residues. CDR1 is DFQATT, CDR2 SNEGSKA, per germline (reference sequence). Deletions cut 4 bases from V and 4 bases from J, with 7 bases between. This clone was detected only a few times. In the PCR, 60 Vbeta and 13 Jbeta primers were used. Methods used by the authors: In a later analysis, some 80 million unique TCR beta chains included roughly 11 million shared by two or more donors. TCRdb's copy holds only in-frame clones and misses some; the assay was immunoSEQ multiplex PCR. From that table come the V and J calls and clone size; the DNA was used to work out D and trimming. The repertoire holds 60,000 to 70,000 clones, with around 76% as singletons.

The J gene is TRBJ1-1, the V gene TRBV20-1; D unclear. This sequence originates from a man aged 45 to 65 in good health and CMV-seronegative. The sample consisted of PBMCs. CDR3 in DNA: TGCAGTGCTACCGTAATCACTGAAGCTTTCTTT. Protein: CSATVITEAFF.